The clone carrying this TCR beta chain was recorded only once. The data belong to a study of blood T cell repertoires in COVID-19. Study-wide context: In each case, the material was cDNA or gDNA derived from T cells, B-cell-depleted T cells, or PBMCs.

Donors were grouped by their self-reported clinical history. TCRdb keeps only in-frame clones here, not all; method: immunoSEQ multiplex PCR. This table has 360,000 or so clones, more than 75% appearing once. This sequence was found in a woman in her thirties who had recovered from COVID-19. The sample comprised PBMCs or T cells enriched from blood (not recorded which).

CDR3 loop: CASSDRGRSVGNTIYF. CDR3 in DNA: TGTGCCAGCAGTGACAGGGGGAGATCTGTTGGAAACACCATATATTTT. This chain links TRBV28 with TRBJ1-3, with TRBD1 matching 9 bases. CDR1 is MDHEN, CDR2 SYDVKM, per germline. The length of the CDR3 is 16 residues. The junction had 8 bases not matched to a gene; V was cut back by 5 bases and J by 3 bases.